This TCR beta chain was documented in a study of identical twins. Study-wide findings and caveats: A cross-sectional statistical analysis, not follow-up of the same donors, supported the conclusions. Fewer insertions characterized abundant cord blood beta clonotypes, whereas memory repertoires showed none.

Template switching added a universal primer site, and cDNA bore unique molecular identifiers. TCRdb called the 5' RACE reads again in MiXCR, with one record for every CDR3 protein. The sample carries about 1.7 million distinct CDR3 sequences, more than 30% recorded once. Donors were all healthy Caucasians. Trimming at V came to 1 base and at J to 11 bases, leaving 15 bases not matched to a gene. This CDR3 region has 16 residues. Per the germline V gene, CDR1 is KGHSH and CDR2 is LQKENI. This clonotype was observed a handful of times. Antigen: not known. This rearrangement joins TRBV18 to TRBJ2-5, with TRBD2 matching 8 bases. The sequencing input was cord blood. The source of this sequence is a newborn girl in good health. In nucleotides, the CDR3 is TGTGCCAGCTCACCACTCGGGAGGGGGTCCTACAATGAGCAGTACTTC. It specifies CASSPLGRGSYNEQYF.